This TCR beta chain was recovered during a study of spatial heterogeneity in lung cancer (dated by TCRdb to between 2018 and 2021). For context, the study as a whole: Beta-chain transcripts were consistently detected in greater numbers than alpha-chain transcripts, which likely reflected higher beta-chain transcript abundance. Nonsynonymous mutation counts, determined by whole-exome sequencing of tumor tissue, were related to features of the TCR repertoire. At surgery, both alpha and beta chains were TCR-sequenced in about 200 tumor regions, fewer than 85 matched nontumor lung samples and 56 PBMC samples. In the raw uncorrected reads, each unique combination of TCR and UMI appeared more than ten times on average. In non-small cell lung cancer, the study made a quantitative comparison of TCR alpha and beta repertoires among multiple tumor regions, matched nontumor lung and blood. In tumor regions, TCR transcript counts showed a strong correlation with a T cell transcriptional module score from matched bulk RNA-seq. Summary of the overall study and its limitations: TCR-seq was estimated to cover only roughly 7% of tumor T cells for alpha chains and 12% to 15% for beta chains. The count of ubiquitous expanded TCRs correlated with the count of ubiquitous nonsynonymous mutations, and the count of regional expanded TCRs correlated with the count of regional nonsynonymous mutations. The number of expanded intratumoral alpha and beta TCRs correlated with the tumor nonsynonymous mutation count. Confirming at a functional level the hypothesis that regional TCRs recognize regional mutations was considered to require additional single-cell paired TCR alpha and beta sequencing.

The table lists this clonotype with many counts. Its antigen specificity is not known. No quality values exist for individual bases; no much larger clone is one base distant. This beta chain is a stray sequence in a library constructed for alpha chains; its clone size is not meaningful. Libraries came from 5' RACE. Reads for this sample came from a NextSeq 500. To allow correction of PCR and sequencing errors, the TCR library protocol tagged every TCR cDNA molecule with a unique molecular identifier. The authors' pipeline ran thus. Decombinator tools were used for TCR identification, UMI-based error correction and CDR3 extraction. TCRs above a frequency of 2 per 1,000, corresponding to the top 1% of the tumor frequency distribution, were defined as expanded. Expanded tumor TCRs were classed as regional if statistically deemed absent (corrected P<0.05) from at least one tumor region, otherwise ubiquitous. Each repertoire was subsampled 100 times to 5,000 TCRs, after which Renyi diversity was computed with the R vegan package. To build CDR3 similarity networks, amino acid triplet string-kernel similarity was used, and CDR3s were connected when their pairwise similarity was above 0.82. TCRdb reanalyzed the raw reads on its own, using fastp at Q25 for trimming and MiXCR for clone calling, and kept in-frame beta chains. Entries are consolidated by CDR3 protein sequence, retaining the most common genes and DNA. The V and J calls come from TCRdb's annotation, not from the publication. A total of 13,000 to 15,000 distinct CDR3 sequences appear in this sample, 4% to 5% of them only once. The top ten clonotypes cover 15% to 20% of the sample.

The label giving this sample's time point can be read as: sample taken at primary tumor resection. The donors were fewer than 90 patients from the lung TRACERx cohort who had early-stage, untreated non-small cell lung cancer. Without any cell sorting, TCR sequencing was performed on whole RNA extracted either from tumor and nontumor lung tissue or from cryopreserved PBMC samples. A patient was chosen for TCR sequencing only when enough RNA was available from at least two tumor regions. Tumor and adjacent nontumor lung specimens were reviewed by a lung pathologist before selection. The CDR3 spans 15 residues, from the cysteine through the phenylalanine. Kept here is only the CDR3 DNA, which spans 45 bases and is read in frame from base 1. V and J are truncated by 7 bases and 1 base respectively, leaving an intervening sequence of 16 bases. CDR1 and CDR2, per the germline V gene (reference sequence), are SGHKS and YYEKEE.

Recombination linked TRBV5-5 to TRBJ2-3, with TRBD2 tentatively as D gene (6 bases match). This TCR was sampled from a female donor with early-stage non-small cell lung cancer. Sample: lung tumor tissue, taken at surgery. CDR3 loop: CASGPLATGTDTQYF. The bases read TGTGCCAGCGGACCGCTAGCGACCGGCACAGATACGCAGTATTTT.